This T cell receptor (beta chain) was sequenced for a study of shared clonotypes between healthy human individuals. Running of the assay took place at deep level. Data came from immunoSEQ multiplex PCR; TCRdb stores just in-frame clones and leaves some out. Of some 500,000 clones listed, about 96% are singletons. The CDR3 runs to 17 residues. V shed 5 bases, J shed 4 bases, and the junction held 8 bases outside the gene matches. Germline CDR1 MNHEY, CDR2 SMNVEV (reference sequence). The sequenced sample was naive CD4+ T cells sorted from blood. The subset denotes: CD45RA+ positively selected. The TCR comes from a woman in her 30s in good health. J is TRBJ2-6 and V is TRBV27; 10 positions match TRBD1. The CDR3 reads CASSDKTGGAGANVLTF. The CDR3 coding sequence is TGTGCCAGCAGTGACAAGACAGGGGGCGCCGGGGCCAACGTCCTGACTTTC.